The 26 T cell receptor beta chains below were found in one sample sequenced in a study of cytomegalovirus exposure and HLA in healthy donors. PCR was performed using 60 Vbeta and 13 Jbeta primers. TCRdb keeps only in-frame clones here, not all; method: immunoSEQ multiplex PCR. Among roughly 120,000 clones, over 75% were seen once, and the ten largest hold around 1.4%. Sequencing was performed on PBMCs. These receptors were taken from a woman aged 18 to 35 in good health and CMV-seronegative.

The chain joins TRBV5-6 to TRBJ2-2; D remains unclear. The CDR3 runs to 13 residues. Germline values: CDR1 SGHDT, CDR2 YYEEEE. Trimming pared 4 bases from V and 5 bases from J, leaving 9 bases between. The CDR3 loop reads CASSLYRTGELFF. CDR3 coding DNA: TGTGCCAGCAGCCTTTATCGTACCGGGGAGCTGTTTTTT. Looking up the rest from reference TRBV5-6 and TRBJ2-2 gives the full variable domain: DAGVTQSPTHLIKTRGQQVTLRCSPKSGHDTVSWYQQALGQGPQFIFQYYEEEERQRGNFPDRFSGHQFPNYSSELNVNALLLGDSALYLCASSLYRTGELFFGEGSRLTVL.

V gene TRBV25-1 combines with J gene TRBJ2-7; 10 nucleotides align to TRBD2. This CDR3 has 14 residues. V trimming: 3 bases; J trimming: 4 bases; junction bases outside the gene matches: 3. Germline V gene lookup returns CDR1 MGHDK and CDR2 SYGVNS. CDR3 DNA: TGTGCCAGCAGTGAGGGACTAGCGCCATACGAGCAGTACTTC. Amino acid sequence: CASSEGLAPYEQYF.

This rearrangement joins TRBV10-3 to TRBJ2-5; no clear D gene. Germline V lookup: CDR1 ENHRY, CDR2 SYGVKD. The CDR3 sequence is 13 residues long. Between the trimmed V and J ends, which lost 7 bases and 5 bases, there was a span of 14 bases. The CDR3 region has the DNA TGTGCCATCACCCAGAACCCCGGGGAGACCCAGTACTTC. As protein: CAITQNPGETQYF.

The CDR3 sequence is CASSSPPRLAGYNEQFF. The CDR3 DNA sequence: TGTGCCAGCAGTTCCCCCCCGAGGCTAGCGGGATACAATGAGCAGTTCTTC. This chain links TRBV27 with TRBJ2-1, with TRBD2 identical over 9 bases. J lost 4 bases, V lost 4 bases, and 11 bases had no gene match. This CDR3 spans 17 amino acids. Germline CDR1 reads MNHEY; CDR2 reads SMNVEV (reference sequence).

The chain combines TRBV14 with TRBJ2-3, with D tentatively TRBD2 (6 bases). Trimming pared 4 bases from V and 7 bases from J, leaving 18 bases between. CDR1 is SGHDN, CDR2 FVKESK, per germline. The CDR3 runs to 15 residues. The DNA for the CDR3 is TGTGCCAGCAGCCGCGGAGGATCGGGGGAGAATACGCAGTATTTT. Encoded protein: CASSRGGSGENTQYF.

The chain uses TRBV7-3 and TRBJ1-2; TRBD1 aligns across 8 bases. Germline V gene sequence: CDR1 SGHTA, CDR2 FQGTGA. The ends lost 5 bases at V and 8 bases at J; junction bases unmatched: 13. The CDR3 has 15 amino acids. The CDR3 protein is CASSPGGRASKGYTF. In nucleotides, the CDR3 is TGTGCCAGCAGCCCAGGGGGCAGGGCTAGTAAGGGCTACACCTTC.

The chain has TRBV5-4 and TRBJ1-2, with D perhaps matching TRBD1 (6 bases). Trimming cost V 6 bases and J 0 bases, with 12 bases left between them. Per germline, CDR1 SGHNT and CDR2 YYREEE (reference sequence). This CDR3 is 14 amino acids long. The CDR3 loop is CASKPDRANYGYTF. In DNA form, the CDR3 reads TGTGCCAGCAAACCGGACAGAGCTAACTATGGCTACACCTTC.

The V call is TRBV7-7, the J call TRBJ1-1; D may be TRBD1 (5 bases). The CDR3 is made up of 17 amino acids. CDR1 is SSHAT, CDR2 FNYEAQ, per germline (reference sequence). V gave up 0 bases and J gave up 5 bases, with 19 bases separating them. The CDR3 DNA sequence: TGTGCCAGCAGCTTAGCGCGATGCAGGGTGAGAGGAACTGAAGCTTTCTTT. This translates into CASSLARCRVRGTEAFF.

In nucleotides, the CDR3 is TGTGCCAGCAGCTTGTTGGGACAGGGCAACTATGGCTACACCTTC. This codes for CASSLLGQGNYGYTF. This rearrangement joins TRBV5-6 to TRBJ1-2; 9 bases map to TRBD1. CDR1 and CDR2 (germline): SGHDT, YYEEEE. The length of the CDR3 is 15 residues. V trimming: 1 base; J trimming: 2 bases; junction bases outside the gene matches: 3.

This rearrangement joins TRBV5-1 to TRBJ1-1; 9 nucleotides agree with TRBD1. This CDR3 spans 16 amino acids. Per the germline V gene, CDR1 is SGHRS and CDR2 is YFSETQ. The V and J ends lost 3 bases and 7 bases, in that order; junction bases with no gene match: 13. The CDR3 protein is CASSSTPGTGPSEAFF. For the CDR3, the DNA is TGCGCCAGCAGCTCAACACCAGGGACAGGGCCCAGTGAAGCTTTCTTT.

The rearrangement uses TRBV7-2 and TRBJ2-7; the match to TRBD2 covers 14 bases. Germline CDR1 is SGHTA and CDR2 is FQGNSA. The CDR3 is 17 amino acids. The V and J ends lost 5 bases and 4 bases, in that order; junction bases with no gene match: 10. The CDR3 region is CASSPRGLAGGGYEQYF. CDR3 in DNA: TGTGCCAGCAGCCCGAGAGGACTAGCGGGGGGAGGATACGAGCAGTACTTC.

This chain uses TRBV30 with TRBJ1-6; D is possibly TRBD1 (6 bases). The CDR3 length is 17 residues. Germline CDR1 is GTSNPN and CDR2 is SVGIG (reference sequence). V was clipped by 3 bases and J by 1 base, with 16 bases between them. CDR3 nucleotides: TGTGCCTGGAGCTCCAACAGGGTTAGTTCCTATAATTCACCCCTCCACTTT. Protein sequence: CAWSSNRVSSYNSPLHF.

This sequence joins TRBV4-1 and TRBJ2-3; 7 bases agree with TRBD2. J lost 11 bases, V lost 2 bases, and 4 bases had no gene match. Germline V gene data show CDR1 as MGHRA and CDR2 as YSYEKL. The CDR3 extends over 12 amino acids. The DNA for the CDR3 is TGCGCCAGCAGCCAAACCGGACTAGAGCAGTATTTT. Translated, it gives CASSQTGLEQYF.

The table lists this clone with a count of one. DNA of the CDR3: TGTGCCAGCAGCTTAACCCTAGCGGTCAATGAGCAGTTCTTC. It specifies CASSLTLAVNEQFF. This chain links TRBV7-2 with TRBJ2-1, with TRBD2 matching over 7 bases. The J segment lost 6 bases and the V segment lost 2 bases, leaving 4 bases of the junction unmatched. This CDR3 is built from 14 residues. CDR1 SGHTA and CDR2 FQGNSA come from the germline V gene. Supplemented by reference TRBV7-2 and TRBJ2-1, the full variable domain reads GAGVSQSPSNKVTEKGKDVELRCDPISGHTALYWYRQSLGQGLEFLIYFQGNSAPDKSGLPSDRFSAERTGGSVSTLTIQRTQQEDSAVYLCASSLTLAVNEQFFGPGTRLTVL.

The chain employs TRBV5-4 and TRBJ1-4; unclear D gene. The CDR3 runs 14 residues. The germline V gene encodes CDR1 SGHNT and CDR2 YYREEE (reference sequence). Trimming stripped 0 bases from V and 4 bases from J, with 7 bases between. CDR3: CASSLGQDNEKLFF. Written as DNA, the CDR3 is TGTGCCAGCAGCTTGGGGCAGGATAATGAAAAACTGTTTTTT.

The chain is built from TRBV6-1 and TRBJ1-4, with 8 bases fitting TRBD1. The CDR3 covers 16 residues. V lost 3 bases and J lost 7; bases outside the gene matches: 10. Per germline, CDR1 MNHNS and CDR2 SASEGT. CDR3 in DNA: TGTGCCAGCAGTGACGGGACAGGCCCCCTAGGTGAAAAACTGTTTTTT. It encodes CASSDGTGPLGEKLFF.

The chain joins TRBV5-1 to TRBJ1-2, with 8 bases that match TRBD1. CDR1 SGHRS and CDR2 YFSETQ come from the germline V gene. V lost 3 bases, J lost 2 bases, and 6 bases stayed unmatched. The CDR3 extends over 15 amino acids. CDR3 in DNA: TGCGCCAGCAGCTACAGACAGGGGCGAAACTATGGCTACACCTTC. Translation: CASSYRQGRNYGYTF.

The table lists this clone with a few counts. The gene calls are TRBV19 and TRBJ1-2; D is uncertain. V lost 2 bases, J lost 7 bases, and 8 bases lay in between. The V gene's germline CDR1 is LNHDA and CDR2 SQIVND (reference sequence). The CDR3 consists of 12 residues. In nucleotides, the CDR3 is TGTGCCAGTAGTATACGGGGAAGTGGCTACACCTTC. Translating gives CASSIRGSGYTF.

The CDR3 DNA is TGTGCCAGCAGTTATAGCACCCTCTCCTCCGCGTGGACCTTC. This encodes CASSYSTLSSAWTF. The V call is TRBV6-5, the J call TRBJ1-2, with D hard to call. The CDR3 is 14 residues long. Trimming removed 3 bases from V and 14 bases from J, with 22 bases in between. Per the germline V gene, CDR1 is MNHEY and CDR2 is SVGAGI.

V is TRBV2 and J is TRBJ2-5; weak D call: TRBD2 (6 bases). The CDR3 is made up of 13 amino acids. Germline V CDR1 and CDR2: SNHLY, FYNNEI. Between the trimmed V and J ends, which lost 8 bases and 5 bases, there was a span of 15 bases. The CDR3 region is CASPRRAGETQYF. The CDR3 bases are TGTGCCAGCCCCCGGAGGGCTGGGGAGACCCAGTACTTC.

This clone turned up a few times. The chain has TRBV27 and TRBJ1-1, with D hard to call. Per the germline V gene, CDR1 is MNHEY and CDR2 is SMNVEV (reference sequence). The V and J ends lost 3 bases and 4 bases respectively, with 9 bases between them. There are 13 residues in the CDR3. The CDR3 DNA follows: TGTGCCAGCAGTTTGTGGAGTGGCACTGAAGCTTTCTTT. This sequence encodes CASSLWSGTEAFF.

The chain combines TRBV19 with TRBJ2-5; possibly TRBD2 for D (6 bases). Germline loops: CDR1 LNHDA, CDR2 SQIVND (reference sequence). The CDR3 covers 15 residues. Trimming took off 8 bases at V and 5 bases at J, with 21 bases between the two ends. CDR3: CASSPRGRREETQYF. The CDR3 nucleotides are TGTGCCAGTTCCCCACGGGGAAGGAGGGAGGAGACCCAGTACTTC. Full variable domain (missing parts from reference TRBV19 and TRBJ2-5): DGGITQSPKYLFRKEGQNVTLSCEQNLNHDAMYWYRQDPGQGLRLIYYSQIVNDFQKGDIAEGYSVSREKKESFPLTVTSAQKNPTAFYLCASSPRGRREETQYFGPGTRLLVL.

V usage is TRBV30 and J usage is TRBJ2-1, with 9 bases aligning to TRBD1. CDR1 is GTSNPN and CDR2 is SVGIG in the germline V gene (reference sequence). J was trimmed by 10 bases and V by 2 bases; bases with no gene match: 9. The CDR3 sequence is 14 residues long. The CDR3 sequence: CAWSQGQGRREQFF. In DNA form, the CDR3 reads TGTGCCTGGAGTCAGGGACAGGGAAGGAGGGAGCAGTTCTTC.

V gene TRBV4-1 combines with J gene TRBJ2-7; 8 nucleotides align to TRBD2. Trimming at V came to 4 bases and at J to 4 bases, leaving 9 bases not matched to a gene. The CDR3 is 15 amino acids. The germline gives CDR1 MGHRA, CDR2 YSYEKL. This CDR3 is CASSLPQRGKYEQYF. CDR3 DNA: TGCGCCAGCAGCCTCCCTCAGCGGGGGAAGTACGAGCAGTACTTC.

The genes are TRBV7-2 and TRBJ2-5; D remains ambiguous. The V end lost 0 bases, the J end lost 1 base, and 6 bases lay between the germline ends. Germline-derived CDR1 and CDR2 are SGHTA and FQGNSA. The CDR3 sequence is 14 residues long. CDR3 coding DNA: TGTGCCAGCAGCTTAGCCGGTCCCCAAGAGACCCAGTACTTC. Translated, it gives CASSLAGPQETQYF.

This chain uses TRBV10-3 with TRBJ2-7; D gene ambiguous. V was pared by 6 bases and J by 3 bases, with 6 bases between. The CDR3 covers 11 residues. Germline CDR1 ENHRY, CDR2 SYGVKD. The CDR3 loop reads CAISLGYEQYF. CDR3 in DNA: TGTGCCATCAGCCTAGGCTACGAGCAGTACTTC.